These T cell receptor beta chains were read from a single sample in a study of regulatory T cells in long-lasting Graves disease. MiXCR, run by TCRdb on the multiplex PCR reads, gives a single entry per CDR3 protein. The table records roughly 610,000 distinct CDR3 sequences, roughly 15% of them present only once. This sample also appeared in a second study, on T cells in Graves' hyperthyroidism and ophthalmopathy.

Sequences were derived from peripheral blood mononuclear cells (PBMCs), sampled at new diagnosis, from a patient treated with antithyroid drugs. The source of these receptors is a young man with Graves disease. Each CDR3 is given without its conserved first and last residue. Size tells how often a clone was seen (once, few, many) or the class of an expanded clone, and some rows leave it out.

CDR3 protein: ASSYIPEASYEQY
V gene: TRBV6-2/TRBV6-3
J gene: TRBJ2-7
clone size: NA

CDR3 protein: ASSSRGGETGPNTYEQY
V gene: TRBV7-2
J gene: TRBJ2-7
clone size: many

CDR3 protein: ASSPTGIAYEQY
V gene: TRBV7-9
J gene: TRBJ2-7
clone size: many

CDR3 protein: SVPLGVYRGTEAF
V gene: TRBV29-1
J gene: TRBJ1-1
clone size: NA

CDR3 protein: ASGGAGEPQH
V gene: TRBV3-1
J gene: TRBJ1-5
clone size: NA

CDR3 protein: ASSLALAGGNTDAQY
V gene: TRBV13
J gene: TRBJ2-3
clone size: NA

CDR3 protein: SASPNETQY
V gene: TRBV20-1
J gene: TRBJ2-5
clone size: NA

CDR3 protein: ASSLAGTSNYGYT
V gene: TRBV5-1
J gene: TRBJ1-2
clone size: NA

CDR3 protein: ASSETPFSPYNEQF
V gene: TRBV6-1
J gene: TRBJ2-1
clone size: NA

CDR3 protein: ASRYGANVLT
V gene: TRBV19
J gene: TRBJ2-6
clone size: NA

CDR3 protein: ASSFIFRGNEQF
V gene: TRBV28
J gene: TRBJ2-1
clone size: many

CDR3 protein: ASSFTRGGHGNQPQH
V gene: TRBV27
J gene: TRBJ1-5
clone size: many

CDR3 protein: AWTPLIPARLIGDTEAF
V gene: TRBV30
J gene: TRBJ1-1
clone size: NA

CDR3 protein: ASTKGTSGYTDTQY
V gene: TRBV9
J gene: TRBJ2-3
clone size: NA

CDR3 protein: ASSKTESSYNEQF
V gene: TRBV28
J gene: TRBJ2-1
clone size: many

CDR3 protein: ASSLIGEGSKNIQY
V gene: TRBV28
J gene: TRBJ2-4
clone size: many

CDR3 protein: ASSSLSLLGQHTGELF
V gene: TRBV11-2
J gene: TRBJ2-2
clone size: NA

CDR3 protein: AWQGQGGSPLH
V gene: TRBV30
J gene: TRBJ1-6
clone size: NA

CDR3 protein: AWSPLRTSGGRTQETQY
V gene: TRBV30
J gene: TRBJ2-5
clone size: many

CDR3 protein: ASSESRGPTGELF
V gene: TRBV2
J gene: TRBJ2-2
clone size: NA

CDR3 protein: ASSLGVGMNYEQY
V gene: TRBV5-6
J gene: TRBJ2-7
clone size: many

CDR3 protein: ASSYVGAGEKLF
V gene: TRBV6-9
J gene: TRBJ1-4
clone size: NA

CDR3 protein: ASSISGTAAYEQY
V gene: TRBV7-8
J gene: TRBJ2-7
clone size: NA

CDR3 protein: SASDPDRADNEQF
V gene: TRBV20-1
J gene: TRBJ2-1
clone size: few

CDR3 protein: ASSRGASNQPQH
V gene: TRBV2
J gene: TRBJ1-5
clone size: NA

CDR3 protein: AISESGLASNNEQF
V gene: TRBV10-3
J gene: TRBJ2-1
clone size: few

CDR3 protein: ASSSYFGEEGELF
V gene: TRBV7-6
J gene: TRBJ2-2
clone size: many

CDR3 protein: ASSADGSYEQY
V gene: TRBV18
J gene: TRBJ2-7
clone size: NA

CDR3 protein: ASSLLAGDYNEQF
V gene: TRBV7-9
J gene: TRBJ2-1
clone size: few

CDR3 protein: ASSEGLRSYNEQF
V gene: TRBV13
J gene: TRBJ2-1
clone size: few

CDR3 protein: ASNPAHRGGTEAF
V gene: TRBV6-1
J gene: TRBJ1-1
clone size: NA

CDR3 protein: ASRIRGGSEQY
V gene: TRBV10-2
J gene: TRBJ2-7
clone size: NA

CDR3 protein: SARGSAATNEKLF
V gene: TRBV20-1
J gene: TRBJ1-4
clone size: few

CDR3 protein: ASSLEPGQISGEF
V gene: TRBV11-2
J gene: TRBJ2-1
clone size: NA

CDR3 protein: SAFERSASYEQY
V gene: TRBV20-1
J gene: TRBJ2-7
clone size: NA

CDR3 protein: ASSPQGVRTEAF
V gene: TRBV28
J gene: TRBJ1-1
clone size: NA

CDR3 protein: ASSPRDSSYEQY
V gene: TRBV12-3/TRBV12-4
J gene: TRBJ2-7
clone size: many

CDR3 protein: ACPEGPQGAEAF
V gene: TRBV30
J gene: TRBJ1-1
clone size: many

CDR3 protein: ASNSGPSTDTQY
V gene: TRBV9
J gene: TRBJ2-3
clone size: NA

CDR3 protein: ASSFTDTEAF
V gene: TRBV5-6
J gene: TRBJ1-1
clone size: many

CDR3 protein: ASSFRGPNYGYT
V gene: TRBV5-1
J gene: TRBJ1-2
clone size: NA

CDR3 protein: ASSLYGGSGTGELF
V gene: TRBV28
J gene: TRBJ2-2
clone size: NA

CDR3 protein: ASSQSLLAGGPREQF
V gene: TRBV6-2/TRBV6-3
J gene: TRBJ2-1
clone size: NA

CDR3 protein: AWSPNSGYEQY
V gene: TRBV30
J gene: TRBJ2-7
clone size: NA

CDR3 protein: SAEGGPGDEQF
V gene: TRBV20-1
J gene: TRBJ2-1
clone size: NA

CDR3 protein: ASSQDRGQGAFTEAF
V gene: TRBV14
J gene: TRBJ1-1
clone size: NA

CDR3 protein: ASSLLGANTYEQY
V gene: TRBV13
J gene: TRBJ2-7
clone size: NA

CDR3 protein: ASRYFAGPNTGELF
V gene: TRBV6-2/TRBV6-3
J gene: TRBJ2-2
clone size: once

CDR3 protein: SAIPGETGRYEQY
V gene: TRBV20-1
J gene: TRBJ2-7
clone size: NA

CDR3 protein: ASSPSGLAFSPY
V gene: TRBV5-1
J gene: TRBJ2-7
clone size: few

CDR3 protein: ATSSGVGTEAF
V gene: TRBV15
J gene: TRBJ1-1
clone size: NA

CDR3 protein: ASSSRTSGTTGELF
V gene: TRBV9
J gene: TRBJ2-2
clone size: few

CDR3 protein: ASRIEGHRGANEQY
V gene: TRBV28
J gene: TRBJ2-7
clone size: many

CDR3 protein: ASTSTVDTQY
V gene: TRBV27
J gene: TRBJ2-3
clone size: NA

CDR3 protein: ASILDRGHFNEQF
V gene: TRBV12-3/TRBV12-4
J gene: TRBJ2-1
clone size: few

CDR3 protein: ASSYSGTGRHTGELF
V gene: TRBV6-2/TRBV6-3
J gene: TRBJ2-2
clone size: few

CDR3 protein: ASSLDGQGAY
V gene: TRBV11-2
J gene: TRBJ2-4
clone size: many

CDR3 protein: AWSPGGISSPLH
V gene: TRBV30
J gene: TRBJ1-6
clone size: NA